This T cell receptor (beta chain) was identified in a study of T-cell memory formation after mild COVID-19. Whole-study results and caveats: Contracting clones from day 15 to 85 showed balanced CD4/CD8; later expanders favored CD4+. There were some responding clones in pre-infection memory, which suggested that cross-reactive memory had joined.

Germline assignment: CDR1 SQVTM and CDR2 ANQGSEA. The CDR3 totals 17 residues. V lost 4 bases, J lost 2 bases, and 7 bases stayed unmatched. This clonotype was counted at least ten times. Its antigen is not identified. Using its own MiXCR run on the 5' RACE reads, TCRdb lists one record per CDR3 protein. The sample holds roughly 550,000 distinct CDR3 sequences, roughly 21% seen once. Material for sequencing was PBMCs or a T cell subset sorted from them (not recorded which). The receptor comes from an adult woman who had mild COVID-19 (a few samples of this study predate the infection). Cell type and time point are not known. The gene calls are TRBV29-1 and TRBJ2-1, with 14 bases identical to TRBD2. In nucleotides, the CDR3 is TGCAGCGTTGCCGGGACTAGCGGGAGTGGGGCCTACAATGAGCAGTTCTTC. This codes for CSVAGTSGSGAYNEQFF.